Sequencing of this T cell receptor (beta chain) was carried out in a study of T-cell memory formation after mild COVID-19. 5'RACE, which relied on constant-segment primers, yielded TCR alpha and TCR beta cDNA libraries carrying sample barcodes and UMIs. Each CDR3 protein is one row after TCRdb ran MiXCR on the 5' RACE reads. The sample holds 140,000 or so distinct CDR3 sequences, around 15% seen once. Study conclusions and caveats: Within pre-infection memory, some responding clones were found, suggesting cross-reactive memory joined.

This clonotype was observed a few times. What it recognizes is unknown. This clonotype was obtained from an adult woman who had mild COVID-19 (a few samples of this study predate the infection). Cell type and time point are not known. Sequencing was performed on PBMCs or a T cell subset sorted from them (not recorded which).

The CDR3 reads CASRGELTGELFF. In DNA, the CDR3 is TGTGCCAGCAGGGGGGAACTCACCGGGGAGCTGTTTTTT. This chain uses TRBV7-9 with TRBJ2-2, with D tentatively TRBD1 or TRBD2 (5 bases each). The CDR3 contains 13 residues. V gave up 6 bases and J gave up 4 bases, with 9 bases separating them. CDR1 and CDR2 from the germline V gene are SEHNR and FQNEAQ (reference sequence).